Below are 9 T cell receptor beta chains sequenced from a single sample in a study of PD-L1 blockade in urothelial cancer. Time point of the sample: pretreatment peripheral blood. Libraries were prepared by immunoSEQ multiplex PCR; TCRdb keeps only in-frame clonotypes and omits some of them. Of tens of thousands of clones in the sample, approximately 86% were seen once. Sequencing used PBMCs, obtained around atezolizumab (anti-PD-L1) treatment. The source is a man in his 60s with urothelial cancer.

The V call is TRBV7-9, the J call TRBJ2-7; 7 bases fit TRBD1. J gave up 5 bases and V 2 bases, and 12 bases lay outside the gene matches. CDR1 is SEHNR, CDR2 FQNEAQ, per germline (reference sequence). The CDR3 consists of 16 residues. The CDR3 DNA reads as TGTGCCAGCAGCTTAATAGGGGGCCGGGATCTGGACGAGCAGTACTTC. This codes for CASSLIGGRDLDEQYF.

The rearrangement uses TRBV11-2 and TRBJ2-7; 9 bases fit TRBD2. The length of the CDR3 is 17 residues. Trimming took 2 bases from V and 4 from J; bases not matched to a gene: 12. Germline assignment: CDR1 SGHAT and CDR2 FQNNGV. CDR3 DNA sequence: TGTGCCAGCAGCTTATCCCGGACTAGCGCCCCAGGGTACGAGCAGTACTTC. The encoded protein is CASSLSRTSAPGYEQYF.

The CDR3 sequence is CASSIVGTGGRHEQYF. CDR3 sequence (DNA): TGTGCCAGTAGTATAGTCGGGACAGGGGGAAGACACGAGCAGTACTTC. The J gene is TRBJ2-7, the V gene TRBV19, with 11 positions matching TRBD1. There are 16 residues in the CDR3. In germline, CDR1 is LNHDA, CDR2 SQIVND (reference sequence). V lost 1 base, J lost 5 bases, and 7 bases stayed unmatched.

The chain employs TRBV30 and TRBJ2-3, with 10 bases that match TRBD2. The V and J ends lost 1 base and 0 bases, in that order; junction bases with no gene match: 4. Germline assignment: CDR1 GTSNPN and CDR2 SVGIG (reference sequence). This CDR3 has 16 amino acids. CDR3 loop: CAWSDGLAASTDTQYF. DNA of the CDR3: TGTGCCTGGAGTGACGGACTAGCGGCTAGCACAGATACGCAGTATTTT. The whole variable domain, filled in from reference TRBV30 and TRBJ2-3, reads SQTIHQWPATLVQPVGSPLSLECTVEGTSNPNLYWYRQAAGRGLQLLFYSVGIGQISSEVPQNLSASRPQDRQFILSSKKLLLSDSGFYLCAWSDGLAASTDTQYFGPGTRLTVL.

The chain couples TRBV10-1 to TRBJ2-3; the D is unclear. Germline loops: CDR1 WNHNN, CDR2 SYGVQD (reference sequence). The CDR3 has 13 amino acids. Trimming removed 3 bases from V and 1 base from J, with 5 bases in between. The DNA of the CDR3 is TGCGCCAGCAGTGAAGGAGGCACAGATACGCAGTATTTT. Translating it yields CASSEGGTDTQYF.

The V call is TRBV6-1, the J call TRBJ2-7; unclear D gene. V shed 5 bases and J shed 3 bases, with 8 bases lying between them. This CDR3 spans 12 amino acids. The germline V gene encodes CDR1 MNHNS and CDR2 SASEGT. The CDR3 sequence is CASSSTRYEQYF. The CDR3 DNA is TGTGCCAGCAGTTCCACACGCTACGAGCAGTACTTC.

The genes are TRBV5-1 and TRBJ2-3, with D possibly being TRBD1 (5 bases). The CDR3 totals 15 residues. V was clipped by 0 bases and J by 5 bases, with 13 bases between them. The germline V gene encodes CDR1 SGHRS and CDR2 YFSETQ. The CDR3 DNA follows: TGCGCCAGCAGCTTGGAAGGGCGGCAGGGAGATACGCAGTATTTT. It codes for CASSLEGRQGDTQYF.

The chain has TRBV10-3 and TRBJ2-1, with 12 bases lining up with TRBD2. The junction had 4 bases not matched to a gene; V was cut back by 6 bases and J by 4 bases. This CDR3 region has 15 residues. CDR1 is ENHRY and CDR2 is SYGVKD in the germline V gene. The CDR3: CAISTSGGTYNEQFF. The CDR3 DNA reads TGTGCCATCAGCACTAGCGGGGGGACATACAATGAGCAGTTCTTC.

V is TRBV9 and J is TRBJ1-1; D is ambiguous. Trimming took 0 bases from V and 4 from J, leaving 13 bases between them. This CDR3 is built from 15 residues. In germline, CDR1 is SGDLS, CDR2 YYNGEE. The CDR3 reads CASSVGWSRTTEAFF. The DNA for the CDR3 is TGTGCCAGCAGCGTAGGTTGGAGTAGAACCACTGAAGCTTTCTTT.